The sequence of this T cell receptor (beta chain) was determined in a study of beta chain features in type 1 diabetes. The wider study: Patients and healthy donors were similar in age, gender and cell yields. The study, taken as a whole, reports: For type 1 diabetes patients, VDJ junctions showed fewer insertions and more deletions. Moderate but significant shortening of TCRB CDR3s was recorded in all four CD4+ subsets from Type 1 diabetes patients. Healthy donors had naive, central memory and Treg TCRB repertoires that appeared less similar than those seen among patients.

Of note for this clone: The antigen is not known.

Trimming shortened V by 4 bases and J by 6 bases, and 12 bases separated the two germline ends. This CDR3 is built from 12 residues. Germline loops: CDR1 SQVTM, CDR2 ANQGSEA. The whole isolated RNA underwent reverse transcription, so sequencing captured expressed TCRB transcripts. The protocol was immunoSEQ multiplex PCR, while the TCRdb copy is restricted to in-frame clones and leaves out a portion. The sample records a few hundred thousand clones, about 23% being singletons. Per donor, one heparinised blood draw averaged about 116 mL. Input material: naive CD4+ T cells from blood. The gene calls are TRBV29-1 and TRBJ1-1; D remains unclear. The TCR originated in a woman in her twenties or thirties with type 1 diabetes. CDR3 protein: CSVAREPPEAFF. CDR3 DNA: TGCAGCGTTGCTCGGGAGCCCCCTGAAGCTTTCTTT.